Sequencing of this T cell receptor beta chain was carried out in a study of T cells in narcolepsy. Assay: immunoSEQ multiplex PCR; the TCRdb copy retains only in-frame clones and omits some. The data contain 15,000 to 20,000 clones, over 75% of them singletons. The germline CDR1 and CDR2 sequences are SGHAT and FQNNGV. Trimming cost V 8 bases and J 2 bases, with 13 bases left between them. This CDR3 region has 14 residues. On this clone itself: Antigen unknown.

Whole-study results and caveats: Healthy controls reportedly lacked the autoreactive clonotypes serially found in patients' blood. Same-patient CSF and blood CD4+ T cell clonotypes included HCRT-specific and TRIB2-specific autoreactive ones.

Sequenced: memory (CD45RA-) CD4+ T cells from blood. This chain joins TRBV11-2 and TRBJ1-3; D remains unclear. The origin of this receptor is a human donor in good health. The CDR3: CASSPGETGNTIYF. CDR3 DNA sequence: TGTGCCAGCTCACCTGGGGAGACTGGAAACACCATATATTTT.